The entry below describes one T cell receptor (beta chain). Libraries were prepared by immunoSEQ multiplex PCR; TCRdb keeps only in-frame clonotypes and omits some of them. The repertoire holds just under 50,000 clones, roughly nine tenths seen once, with about a tenth in the top ten. There are 14 residues in the CDR3. Germline loops: CDR1 LNHDA, CDR2 SQIVND (reference sequence). Trimming cost V 5 bases and J 3 bases, with 13 bases left between them. These data come from a study of T cell changes during pregnancy in multiple sclerosis. The specimen comprised CD8+ T cells from peripheral blood mononuclear cells, sampled after pregnancy. The TCR originated in a female donor with multiple sclerosis, enrolled in a pregnancy study. The rearrangement uses TRBV19 and TRBJ1-1, with no clear D. The CDR3 DNA sequence: TGTGCCAGTAGTCTGTGGTTGTCGGACACTGAAGCTTTCTTT. Amino acid sequence: CASSLWLSDTEAFF.